Each of the 10 T cell receptor beta chains below was sequenced from the same sample in a study of type 1 regulatory T cells. TCRdb analysed the reads with MiXCR anew, one entry per CDR3 protein. In the table there are around 88,000 distinct CDR3 sequences, roughly 28% of which are singletons. The sequenced material came from CD4+ T cells, either the whole sample or a sorted fraction (not recorded which). The receptors here all came from a human donor in good health.

The V call is TRBV5-1, the J call TRBJ1-5, with D perhaps matching TRBD1 (5 bases). CDR1 and CDR2 from the germline V gene are SGHRS and YFSETQ. CDR3 size: 14 residues. Trimming stripped 2 bases from V and 5 bases from J, with 11 bases between. The CDR3 loop is CASSLAGRDQPQHF. The CDR3 DNA reads as TGCGCCAGCAGCTTAGCAGGGAGGGATCAGCCCCAGCATTTT.

CDR3 amino acids: CATSRDRVNTEAFF. CDR3 nucleotides: TGTGCCACCAGCAGAGATCGAGTGAACACTGAAGCTTTCTTT. The chain couples TRBV15 to TRBJ1-1; D not certain. V was pared by 0 bases and J by 0 bases, with 5 bases between. The CDR3 runs to 14 residues. The germline V gene has CDR1 LNHNV and CDR2 YYDKDF (reference sequence).

The chain combines TRBV12-3 or TRBV12-4 with TRBJ1-5; D gene uncertain. This CDR3 region has 15 residues. V shed 6 bases and J shed 1 base, with 13 bases lying between them. The CDR3 loop reads CASSDAGRSNQPQHF. The CDR3 DNA is TGTGCCAGCAGCGACGCCGGACGGAGCAATCAGCCCCAGCATTTT.

The chain combines TRBV20-1 with TRBJ2-5; D is possibly TRBD1 (6 bases). The CDR3 runs to 14 residues. V lost 3 bases, J lost 5 bases, and 16 bases lay in between. Germline V gene data show CDR1 as DFQATT and CDR2 as SNEGSKA (reference sequence). The CDR3 DNA reads TGCAGTGCTAGGCTGGACAGCCGCATCGAGACCCAGTACTTC. This codes for CSARLDSRIETQYF.

This clonotype was observed a handful of times. V usage is TRBV7-3 and J usage is TRBJ2-7; no definite D call. The V end was cut by 2 bases, the J end by 6 bases, with 11 bases between. CDR1 is SGHTA and CDR2 is FQGTGA in the germline V gene. This CDR3 has 13 amino acids. This chain's CDR3 is CASSLSSGREQYF. The CDR3, as DNA: TGTGCCAGCAGCTTATCCTCGGGTCGCGAGCAGTACTTC.

The CDR3: CASSPSGRGLGANVLTF. The CDR3, as DNA: TGTGCCAGCAGTCCCAGCGGGAGAGGTCTTGGGGCCAACGTCCTGACTTTC. This chain joins TRBV12-3 or TRBV12-4 and TRBJ2-6; 8 bases are a match to TRBD2. Trimming removed 5 bases from V and 3 bases from J; junction bases left unmatched: 9. This CDR3 comprises 17 residues.

Only a few counts were recorded for this clonotype. The chain links TRBV3-1 to TRBJ2-5, with D perhaps being TRBD1 or TRBD2 (6 bases each). The CDR3 spans 21 residues. V shed 0 bases and J shed 5 bases, with 31 bases lying between them. Germline loops: CDR1 LGHDT, CDR2 YNNKEL (reference sequence). CDR3 loop: CASSQDGYWDSTGPSGETQYF. Written as DNA, the CDR3 is TGTGCCAGCAGCCAAGACGGCTATTGGGACTCGACAGGCCCCAGCGGGGAGACCCAGTACTTC.

The V call is TRBV7-9, the J call TRBJ2-1, with TRBD2 matching over 9 bases. V dropped 7 bases and J dropped 6; count of bases not matched to a gene: 10. The CDR3 length is 15 residues. The germline CDR1 and CDR2 sequences are SEHNR and FQNEAQ (reference sequence). DNA of the CDR3: TGTGCCAGCAACCTAATAGCGGGAGAGTCCAATGAGCAGTTCTTC. It is translated as CASNLIAGESNEQFF.

V gene TRBV30 combines with J gene TRBJ2-4, with a tentative D call TRBD1 (6 bases). V was cut by 5 bases and J by 3 bases, with 11 bases left in between. The CDR3 is 13 residues long. The germline CDR1 and CDR2 sequences are GTSNPN and SVGIG (reference sequence). This CDR3 reads CAWAPDSKNIQYF. Here the CDR3 DNA reads TGTGCCTGGGCCCCGGACAGCAAAAACATTCAGTACTTC.

The gene calls are TRBV6-2 or TRBV6-3 and TRBJ1-2; D unresolved. V was pared by 7 bases and J by 8 bases, with 14 bases between. The CDR3 is 12 amino acids. Germline values: CDR1 MNHEY, CDR2 SVGEGT. CDR3: CASTRTKDGYTF. The CDR3, as DNA: TGTGCCAGCACACGTACGAAGGACGGCTACACCTTC.